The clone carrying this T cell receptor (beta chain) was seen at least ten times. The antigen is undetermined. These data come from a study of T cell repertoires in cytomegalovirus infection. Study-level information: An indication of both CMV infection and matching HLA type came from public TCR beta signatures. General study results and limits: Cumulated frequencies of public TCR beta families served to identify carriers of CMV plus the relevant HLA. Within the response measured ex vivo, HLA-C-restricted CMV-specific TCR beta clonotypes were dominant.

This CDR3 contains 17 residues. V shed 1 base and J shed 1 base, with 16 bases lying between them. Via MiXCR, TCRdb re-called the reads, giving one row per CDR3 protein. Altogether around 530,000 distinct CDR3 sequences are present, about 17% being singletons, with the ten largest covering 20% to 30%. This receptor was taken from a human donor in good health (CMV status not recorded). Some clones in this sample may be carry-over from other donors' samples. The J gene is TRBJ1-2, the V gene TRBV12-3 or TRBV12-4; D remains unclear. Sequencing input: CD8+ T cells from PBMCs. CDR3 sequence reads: CASSLGPLIGYNYGYTF. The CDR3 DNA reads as TGTGCCAGCAGTTTAGGACCCTTGATAGGGTATAACTATGGCTACACCTTC.